This T cell receptor (beta chain) is from a study of shared clonotypes between healthy human individuals. Broader study findings: Naive subsets usually exceeded memory subsets in estimated richness.

About this clone itself: Its antigen is still unknown.

Donation came from healthy HIV-negative adults that had no recent acute infections or vaccinations. V lost 6 bases, J lost 6 bases, and 8 bases lay in between. This CDR3 has 11 residues. The germline V gene encodes CDR1 LNHDA and CDR2 SQIVND (reference sequence). Here immunoSEQ multiplex PCR was the method, and the copy in TCRdb shows in-frame clones only, minus some. Here the sample spans about 2.3 million clones, 80% to 95% being singletons. The sequencing input was naive CD4+ T cells from PBMCs. Subset specified: CD45RA+ positively selected. The chain has TRBV19 and TRBJ2-5; D ambiguous. The sequence came from a man aged 18 to 35 in good health. Some clones in this sample may be carry-over from other donors' samples. The CDR3 reads CASRVGQTQYF. The CDR3 DNA follows: TGTGCCAGTAGGGTAGGTCAGACCCAGTACTTC.